This T cell receptor beta chain was captured by sequencing in a study of technical replicates of blood from a few donors (dated by TCRdb to about 2017). The library was made by the immunoSEQ multiplex PCR assay. TCRdb took over this immuneACCESS table, retaining in-frame rearrangements with V and J assigned. Such tables are incomplete; in checked studies, under half of the missing clones stem from an unresolved V gene, and the remainder is unexplained. Across this sample there are some 74,000 clones, with 95% seen only once. The top ten clonotypes cover less than 0.25% of the sample. In the germline V gene, CDR1 corresponds to SGHRS and CDR2 to YFSETQ. Compared with germline, V lacks 4 bases and J lacks 4 bases; bases without a gene match: 13. Spanning cysteine to phenylalanine, the CDR3 consists of 17 amino acids. Left in the record is the CDR3 DNA by itself, 51 bases read in frame from the first base.

Concerning this clone itself: Its antigen is currently not known. Base qualities are missing; no much larger clone stands one base away.

This sequence uses TRBV5-1 and TRBJ2-1; TRBD1 lines up with 8 middle nucleotides. This TCR came from a human donor in good health. The source material was T cells isolated from PBMCs. The CDR3 has the sequence CASSPKLSGQVYNEQFF. The sequenced DNA: TGCGCCAGCAGCCCCAAACTCTCGGGACAGGTATACAATGAGCAGTTCTTC.